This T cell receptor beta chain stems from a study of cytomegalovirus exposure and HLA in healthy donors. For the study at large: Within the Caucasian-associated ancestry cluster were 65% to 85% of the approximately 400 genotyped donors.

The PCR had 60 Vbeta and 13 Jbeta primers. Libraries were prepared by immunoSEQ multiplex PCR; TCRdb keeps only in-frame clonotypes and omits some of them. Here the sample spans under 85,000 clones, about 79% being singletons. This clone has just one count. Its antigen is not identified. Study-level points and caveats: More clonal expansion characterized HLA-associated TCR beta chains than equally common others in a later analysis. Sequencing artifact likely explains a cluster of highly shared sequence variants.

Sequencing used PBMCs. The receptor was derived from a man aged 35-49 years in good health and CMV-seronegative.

The CDR3 DNA is TGTGCCAGTGAAAGGAGCGGGGGCACAGATACGCAGTATTTT. Translated: CASERSGGTDTQYF. V usage is TRBV9 and J usage is TRBJ2-3, with 7 bases lining up with TRBD2. The CDR3 spans 14 residues. V gave up 8 bases and J gave up 1 base; unmatched junction bases: 7. The germline gives CDR1 SGDLS, CDR2 YYNGEE.